Shown below are 21 T cell receptor beta chains from a single sample sequenced in a study of blood T cell repertoires in COVID-19. Data came from immunoSEQ multiplex PCR; TCRdb stores just in-frame clones and leaves some out. In the table there are around 250,000 clones, about 80% of which are singletons. Sequencing was done on a sample of peripheral blood. These receptors originate from a man aged 50-59 years with active or convalescent COVID-19.

The genes are TRBV7-3 and TRBJ1-6; 9 bases are a match to TRBD1. After removal of 5 bases from V and 6 bases from J, the junction contained 5 bases not matched to a gene. Germline assignment: CDR1 SGHTA and CDR2 FQGTGA. This CDR3 is built from 15 residues. The CDR3 is CASSVGTGRNSPLHF. CDR3 bases: TGTGCCAGCAGCGTCGGGACAGGGCGTAATTCACCCCTCCACTTT.

A word on this clone: Other DNA sequences in this specimen translate into the identical CDR3. This chain uses TRBV2 with TRBJ1-2, with D tentatively TRBD1 (6 bases). This CDR3 contains 15 residues. Trimming removed 6 bases from V and 8 bases from J, with 22 bases in between. Germline assignment: CDR1 SNHLY and CDR2 FYNNEI. CDR3 residues: CASRPLITGFDGYTF. The CDR3 DNA reads TGTGCCAGCAGGCCCCTGATCACAGGGTTCGACGGCTACACCTTC.

The chain is built from TRBV5-8 and TRBJ1-5; 7 positions agree with TRBD1. The germline CDR1 and CDR2 sequences are SGHTS and YDEGEE. The CDR3 spans 15 residues. V lost 3 bases to trimming and J lost 1 base; unmatched junction nucleotides: 4. Here the CDR3 reads CASSWVGGSNQPQHF. DNA for the CDR3: TGTGCCAGCAGCTGGGTAGGGGGCAGCAATCAGCCCCAGCATTTT.

The genes are TRBV30 and TRBJ2-1; 7 nucleotides agree with TRBD1. Looked up from germline, CDR1 is GTSNPN and CDR2 is SVGIG (reference sequence). This CDR3 is built from 14 residues. The V segment lost 3 bases and the J segment 3 bases; nucleotides outside the gene matches: 5. CDR3 DNA: TGTGCCTGGAGGCCGGGACAGAACTACAATGAGCAGTTCTTC. Translating it yields CAWRPGQNYNEQFF.

The chain links TRBV11-3 to TRBJ2-5, with a tentative D call TRBD2 (5 bases). The CDR3 runs to 13 residues. The V end was cut by 3 bases, the J end by 4 bases, with 9 bases between. Per the germline V gene, CDR1 is SGHNT and CDR2 is YENEEA. CDR3 region: CASSFGAVETQYF. DNA of the CDR3: TGTGCCAGCAGCTTTGGAGCGGTAGAGACCCAGTACTTC.

This chain joins TRBV30 and TRBJ1-1, with D hard to call. V lost 2 bases, J lost 3 bases, and 10 bases lay in between. The CDR3 contains 13 residues. Germline assignment: CDR1 GTSNPN and CDR2 SVGIG (reference sequence). The chain's CDR3 is CAWSQGRDTEAFF. In DNA form, the CDR3 reads TGTGCCTGGAGTCAAGGGAGGGACACTGAAGCTTTCTTT.

CDR3 DNA sequence: TGTGCCAGCAGCTTGGGCGCCAGGGGACAGTTTAATTCACCCCTCCACTTT. Translated, it gives CASSLGARGQFNSPLHF. The rearrangement joins TRBV5-4 to TRBJ1-6, with 7 nucleotides matching TRBD1. Unmatched junction bases numbered 9, after V lost 0 bases and J lost 6 bases. The CDR3 length is 17 residues. Germline assignment: CDR1 SGHNT and CDR2 YYREEE (reference sequence).

The chain uses TRBV3-1 (or the pseudogene TRBV3-2) and TRBJ1-2; a possible D gene is TRBD1 (5 bases). CDR3 size: 15 residues. CDR1 and CDR2 (germline): LGHDT, YNNKEL (reference sequence). Trimming left V 3 bases short and J 0 bases short, with 11 bases between. CDR3 amino acids: CASSHMGGANYGYTF. The CDR3 DNA sequence: TGTGCCAGCAGCCATATGGGGGGAGCTAACTATGGCTACACCTTC.

The chain employs TRBV9 and TRBJ2-7; 8 bases align to TRBD1. The ends lost 0 bases at V and 1 base at J; junction bases unmatched: 3. The CDR3 contains 15 residues. Germline CDR1 and CDR2: SGDLS and YYNGEE. The CDR3 reads CASSVGQGRSYEQYF. CDR3 DNA: TGTGCCAGCAGCGTAGGACAGGGGAGGTCCTACGAGCAGTACTTC.

J is TRBJ1-6 and V is TRBV15; 9 bases fit TRBD1. J was trimmed by 0 bases and V by 10 bases; bases with no gene match: 7. From germline, CDR1 is LNHNV and CDR2 YYDKDF (reference sequence). The CDR3 has 16 amino acids. The CDR3 reads CASKGTGSSYNSPLHF. The CDR3 DNA sequence: TGTGCCAGCAAGGGGACAGGGAGCTCCTATAATTCACCCCTCCACTTT.

The gene calls are TRBV30 and TRBJ1-6, with TRBD1 as a possible D gene (5 bases). In germline, CDR1 is GTSNPN, CDR2 SVGIG (reference sequence). V was cut by 4 bases and J by 5 bases, with 9 bases left in between. This CDR3 has 13 amino acids. The CDR3, as DNA: TGTGCCTGGACCCAGGGCGATAATTCACCCCTCCACTTT. It is translated as CAWTQGDNSPLHF.

In this sample, this clone turned up once. This chain joins TRBV6-5 and TRBJ2-7; 7 positions agree with TRBD2. This CDR3 contains 14 residues. Germline CDR1 MNHEY, CDR2 SVGAGI. Trimming cost V 2 bases and J 0 bases; bases outside gene matches: 1. The CDR3 bases are TGTGCCAGCAGTTACCGGGAGGCCTCCTACGAGCAGTACTTC. Amino acids: CASSYREASYEQYF.

Written as DNA, the CDR3 is TGTGCCAGCAGCTTATCCCAGGGGGCCGACACCGGGGAGCTGTTTTTT. As protein: CASSLSQGADTGELFF. The chain couples TRBV7-2 to TRBJ2-2; TRBD1 agrees at 8 bases. This CDR3 spans 16 amino acids. J gave up 3 bases and V 2 bases, and 5 bases lay outside the gene matches. Germline values: CDR1 SGHTA, CDR2 FQGNSA.

CDR3 nucleotides: TGTGCCAGCAGCTTCATCGCCTTGGGGGCCGAGCAGTACTTC. Its protein product is CASSFIALGAEQYF. The chain employs TRBV5-6 and TRBJ2-7, with a possible D match to TRBD1 (6 bases). Trimming removed 2 bases from V and 6 bases from J, with 15 bases in between. The CDR3 is 14 amino acids. The germline gives CDR1 SGHDT, CDR2 YYEEEE.

The genes are TRBV5-1 and TRBJ2-5; tentatively, D is TRBD1 (7 bases). The length of the CDR3 is 14 residues. V was clipped by 4 bases and J by 1 base, with 11 bases between them. CDR1 is SGHRS and CDR2 is YFSETQ in the germline V gene. The chain's CDR3 is CASSAGQLQETQYF. CDR3 nucleotides: TGCGCCAGCAGCGCGGGACAGCTCCAAGAGACCCAGTACTTC.

The gene calls are TRBV9 and TRBJ1-4; 8 bases line up with TRBD1. Germline V gene data show CDR1 as SGDLS and CDR2 as YYNGEE. J gave up 0 bases and V 0 bases, and 7 bases lay outside the gene matches. The CDR3 length is 18 residues. The CDR3 DNA reads as TGTGCCAGCAGCGTAGGGGGCGGGACAGGCTCAACTAATGAAAAACTGTTTTTT. This encodes CASSVGGGTGSTNEKLFF.

This chain connects TRBV27 to TRBJ1-3; weak D call: TRBD1 (5 bases). Looked up from germline, CDR1 is MNHEY and CDR2 is SMNVEV (reference sequence). The CDR3 sequence is 15 residues long. Trimming cost V 5 bases and J 3 bases, with 14 bases left between them. This CDR3 is CASSGGGKFGNTIYF. The CDR3 nucleotides are TGTGCCAGCAGTGGGGGGGGGAAATTTGGAAACACCATATATTTT.

The gene calls are TRBV7-7 and TRBJ2-2; the match to TRBD2 covers 9 bases. CDR3 length: 16 amino acids. V lost 3 bases and J lost 7; bases outside the gene matches: 9. The germline CDR1 and CDR2 sequences are SSHAT and FNYEAQ (reference sequence). CDR3 nucleotides: TGTGCCAGCAGCTTTAGGCGGGGGGGCCTTGTCGGGGAGCTGTTTTTT. This translates into CASSFRRGGLVGELFF. Using reference TRBV7-7 and TRBJ2-2 for the parts outside the CDR3, the full variable domain is GAGVSQSPRYKVTKRGQDVTLRCDPISSHATLYWYQQALGQGPEFLTYFNYEAQPDKSGLPSDRFSAERPEGSISTLTIQRTEQRDSAMYRCASSFRRGGLVGELFFGEGSRLTVL.

The chain is built from TRBV24-1 and TRBJ2-2; D is perhaps TRBD2 (5 bases). This CDR3 is built from 13 residues. With 9 bases removed from V and 4 bases from J, the gap between germline ends came to 11 bases. CDR1 is KGHDR, CDR2 SFDVKD, per germline. Written as DNA, the CDR3 is TGTGCCACCCGCTCGGGGAGCACCGGGGAGCTGTTTTTT. Translated: CATRSGSTGELFF.

The chain recombines TRBV5-1 with TRBJ2-7; no reliable D call. The CDR3 runs 11 residues. The V end was cut by 3 bases, the J end by 7 bases, with 8 bases between. In germline, CDR1 is SGHRS, CDR2 YFSETQ. DNA of the CDR3: TGCGCCAGCAGCTCACTCGGGGAGCAGTACTTC. Protein product: CASSSLGEQYF.

The chain couples TRBV2 to TRBJ2-3, with TRBD1 matching 7 bases. V shed 8 bases and J 3 bases; nucleotides not matched to a gene: 8. Germline assignment: CDR1 SNHLY and CDR2 FYNNEI. CDR3 length: 14 residues. Here the CDR3 DNA reads TGTGCCAGCCTACAGGGGATGAGGACAGATACGCAGTATTTT. The encoded protein is CASLQGMRTDTQYF.